This TCR beta chain was observed in a study of control samples from healthy donors and cancer patients. Method: immunoSEQ multiplex PCR; TCRdb's copy keeps in-frame clones and lacks some. The profile shows 100,000 to 150,000 clones, approximately 87% of them singletons. The receptor's source is a man younger than 45 in good health. The sequencing input was blood.

CDR3 bases: TGTGCCTGGAGTAGGGGACAGGGGACAACTAATGAAAAACTGTTTTTT. Translating gives CAWSRGQGTTNEKLFF. This chain links TRBV30 with TRBJ1-4; TRBD1 aligns across 10 bases. Germline CDR1 and CDR2: GTSNPN and SVGIG (reference sequence). V lost 2 bases, J lost 0 bases, and 3 bases stayed unmatched. The CDR3 runs to 16 residues.